The rows below give T cell receptor beta chains drawn from one sample of a study of blood T cell repertoires in COVID-19. Data came from immunoSEQ multiplex PCR; TCRdb stores just in-frame clones and leaves some out. The sample lists some 220,000 clones, around 85% seen once, with 5.1% in the top ten. Sequencing was performed on peripheral blood. These receptor sequences come from a man over 45 with COVID-19, enrolled during active disease. Both conserved end residues are part of each CDR3. The D gene is left open where the match is weak. Size is stated for part of the rows, as once, few or many counts, or as a class when the clone is expanded.

clone size	J gene	D gene	V gene	CDR3 DNA	CDR3 protein
-	TRBJ2-1	-	TRBV11-2	TGTGCCAGCGGCGGGAACAATGAGCAGTTCTTC	CASGGNNEQFF
-	TRBJ2-3	TRBD2	TRBV3-1/TRBV3-2	TGTGCCAGCAGCCTAAGACTAGCGGGTAGCACAGATACGCAGTATTTT	CASSLRLAGSTDTQYF
-	TRBJ1-1	TRBD1	TRBV18	TGTGCCAGCTCACCAGTACCGGGACAGGTGAACACTGAAGCTTTCTTT	CASSPVPGQVNTEAFF
-	TRBJ2-3	TRBD2	TRBV2	TGTGCCAGCAATCGAGCGGGGGGATTCACAGATACGCAGTATTTT	CASNRAGGFTDTQYF
-	TRBJ1-1	-	TRBV28	TGTGCCAGCAGTTTATCCCCCGGAGAGACTGAAGCTTTCTTT	CASSLSPGETEAFF
-	TRBJ2-1	TRBD1	TRBV30	TGTGCCTCCAAGGGACAGGGGGTACGGAATGAGCAGTTCTTC	CASKGQGVRNEQFF
-	TRBJ2-1	TRBD2	TRBV14	TGTGCCAGCAGCCGGGGTAGCGGGGGGCACAATGAGCAGTTCTTC	CASSRGSGGHNEQFF
-	TRBJ1-1	-	TRBV5-1	TGCGCCAGTTTGCGGGACTTGAACACTGAAGCTTTCTTT	CASLRDLNTEAFF
once	TRBJ2-7	TRBD2	TRBV6-1	TGTGCCAGCAGTGAAAAATCCCCCGGACTAGCGGGGCCCTACGAGCAGTACTTC	CASSEKSPGLAGPYEQYF
-	TRBJ2-2	-	TRBV19	TGTGCCAGCCGTAAAGAGGCCAATCCGAACACCGGGGAGCTGTTTTTT	CASRKEANPNTGELFF
once	TRBJ1-2	-	TRBV27	TGTGCCAGCAGTCCGAGGCAACTCTATGGCTACACCTTC	CASSPRQLYGYTF
-	TRBJ1-2	TRBD1	TRBV2	TGTGCCAGCAGTGAAAGTCTGGGACAGGGTGGACATGGCTACACCTTC	CASSESLGQGGHGYTF
-	TRBJ2-3	TRBD2	TRBV4-1	TGCGCCAGCAGCCAGACTAGCGGGGGTTTTATAGATACGCAGTATTTT	CASSQTSGGFIDTQYF
-	TRBJ2-1	TRBD2	TRBV5-4	TGTGCCAGCAGCTTGGAGTCGGCGGGGGGCCTGGGTGAGCAGTTCTTC	CASSLESAGGLGEQFF
many	TRBJ2-5	-	TRBV3-1/TRBV3-2	TGTGCCACCCGGACGGGGGAGACCCAGTACTTC	CATRTGETQYF
once	TRBJ1-2	TRBD1	TRBV9	TGTGCCAGCAGCGCCGAGCCAGGGGGAAGGGGCTACACCTTC	CASSAEPGGRGYTF
-	TRBJ1-2	-	TRBV11-2	TGTGCCAGCAGCCCGAACAGAGATGGCTACACCTTC	CASSPNRDGYTF
few	TRBJ1-2	-	TRBV9	TGTGCCAGCAGCGCAGGGCAATCTAACTATGGCTACACCTTC	CASSAGQSNYGYTF
-	TRBJ1-2	-	TRBV23-1	TGCGCCAGCAGTCAGCGATGGGGCAGGACTAACTATGGCTACACCTTC	CASSQRWGRTNYGYTF
-	TRBJ2-3	-	TRBV15	TGTGCCACCAGCAGAGGTAACACAGATACGCAGTATTTT	CATSRGNTDTQYF
-	TRBJ2-7	-	TRBV12-2	TGTGCAAGTCGCCCCCCCGGCGGGAGAGTGACCGAGCAGTACTTC	CASRPPGGRVTEQYF
-	TRBJ2-3	-	TRBV6-4	TGTGCCAGCAGTCAGGGATCTTATGATACAGATACGCAGTATTTT	CASSQGSYDTDTQYF
-	TRBJ2-1	TRBD2	TRBV2	TGTGCCAGCAAATTCGGCGGGGGTTCCTACAATGAGCAGTTCTTC	CASKFGGGSYNEQFF
-	TRBJ2-7	-	TRBV4-1	TGCGCCAGCAGCCAAATTATTGAGGTAACCTACGAGCAGTACTTC	CASSQIIEVTYEQYF
-	TRBJ2-7	-	TRBV6-2/TRBV6-3	TGTGCCAGCAGTTATTTGACTCCCTACGAGCAGTACTTC	CASSYLTPYEQYF
-	TRBJ1-4	-	TRBV20-1	TGCAGTGCTAGTAGAGGAGCTAATGAAAAACTGTTTTTT	CSASRGANEKLFF
-	TRBJ1-2	TRBD1	TRBV15	TGTGCCACCAGAGAAGGACAGGGGGACTCCTATGGCTACACCTTC	CATREGQGDSYGYTF
-	TRBJ2-3	TRBD1	TRBV28	TGTGCCAGCAGTTCACCGGGACAGGGAGCAGATACGCAGTATTTT	CASSSPGQGADTQYF
-	TRBJ1-2	-	TRBV28	TGTGCCAGCAGTCAGGGAACCTATGGCTACACCTTC	CASSQGTYGYTF
-	TRBJ1-5	-	TRBV28	TGTGCCAGCAGTTTATGGGGTAGCGGGCTGAGCAATCAGCCCCAGCATTTT	CASSLWGSGLSNQPQHF
-	TRBJ2-4	TRBD2	TRBV20-1	TGCAGTGCTAGTAGTAGCGGGGGGAAAAACATTCAGTACTTC	CSASSSGGKNIQYF
-	TRBJ1-6	TRBD1	TRBV4-1	TGCGCCAGCAGCCAAGAGTCAGGGGGTAGCTCCTATAATTCACCCCTCCACTTT	CASSQESGGSSYNSPLHF
-	TRBJ2-3	TRBD1	TRBV30	TGTGGGGGAAGGGGGCTGACAGATACGCAGTATTTT	CGGRGLTDTQYF
-	TRBJ2-2	TRBD1	TRBV18	TGTGCCAGCTCCGGACAGGGGAACACCGGGGAGCTGTTTTTT	CASSGQGNTGELFF
-	TRBJ2-5	TRBD1	TRBV7-3	TGTGCCAGCAGCTCGGGACAGGAACAAGAGACCCAGTACTTC	CASSSGQEQETQYF
-	TRBJ2-5	-	TRBV5-6	TGTGCCAGCAGCTTGGTTGGCGGGGAAGAGACCCAGTACTTC	CASSLVGGEETQYF
once	TRBJ2-7	-	TRBV10-3	TGTGCCACCACAGGAGCCTATTACGAGCAGTACTTC	CATTGAYYEQYF
-	TRBJ1-2	-	TRBV19	TGTGCCAGTAACCCAGGGCGGGGATTGAATAACTATGGCTACACCTTC	CASNPGRGLNNYGYTF
-	TRBJ1-3	TRBD1	TRBV11-2	TGTGCCAGCAGCCCGAAGACAGGGACCGGCGCCTCTGGAAACACCATATATTTT	CASSPKTGTGASGNTIYF
-	TRBJ1-2	TRBD1	TRBV7-2	TGTGCCAGCAGCCCGGACAGGGCGTCGGGCTACACCTTC	CASSPDRASGYTF
-	TRBJ1-3	-	TRBV7-8	TGTGCCAGCAGCTTTGAGGGCATTAGCTCTGGAAACACCATATATTTT	CASSFEGISSGNTIYF
once	TRBJ2-7	TRBD1	TRBV20-1	TGCACCACTTCACAGGGGAACGAGCAGTACTTC	CTTSQGNEQYF
-	TRBJ2-7	-	TRBV11-2	TGTGCCAGCAGCTTAGAGGGGGCCCGGGCCTACGAGCAGTACTTC	CASSLEGARAYEQYF
-	TRBJ2-1	-	TRBV18	TGTGCCAGCTCACCATCAGGGTACTCCTACAATGAGCAGTTCTTC	CASSPSGYSYNEQFF
-	TRBJ2-2	TRBD2	TRBV2	TGTGCCAGCAAAATTCGACTAGCGGACACCGGGGAGCTGTTTTTT	CASKIRLADTGELFF
-	TRBJ1-1	-	TRBV10-3	TGTGCCATCAGTTCTAAGATGAACACTGAAGCTTTCTTT	CAISSKMNTEAFF
once	TRBJ1-3	-	TRBV7-6	TGTGCCAGCAGCTTACAGGGTTCGATAGCTTCTGGAAACACCATATATTTT	CASSLQGSIASGNTIYF
once	TRBJ2-2	TRBD1	TRBV2	TGTGCCAGCAGTGAGACGGGGACAGGGGGCAGCACCGGGGAGCTGTTTTTT	CASSETGTGGSTGELFF
-	TRBJ2-1	TRBD2	TRBV7-2	TGTGCCAGCAGCTTAGACCCGGGACTAGCGGTGTACAATGAGCAGTTCTTC	CASSLDPGLAVYNEQFF
-	TRBJ1-3	-	TRBV7-3	TGTGCCAGCAGCTTAAATCCTACTGGAAACACCATATATTTT	CASSLNPTGNTIYF
-	TRBJ2-5	TRBD2	TRBV6-6	TGTGCCAGCAGTCGATGGGGCGGGGGGGCATCAGAGACCCAGTACTTC	CASSRWGGGASETQYF
-	TRBJ1-1	-	TRBV6-1	TGTGCCAGCAGTGAAGTACCCCACAGCTTGAACACTGAAGCTTTCTTT	CASSEVPHSLNTEAFF